This entry lists 5 T cell receptor beta chains sequenced from one sample in a study of blood T cell repertoires in COVID-19. Sequenced by immunoSEQ multiplex PCR; TCRdb stores in-frame clones only, minus some. The profile shows 95,000 to 120,000 clones, roughly 84% of them singletons. The specimen was peripheral blood. All receptors derive from a woman aged 65 to 85 who had recovered from COVID-19.

CDR3 amino acids: CAWSPLNQPQHF. CDR3 bases: TGTGCCTGGAGTCCACTTAATCAGCCCCAGCATTTT. V is TRBV30 and J is TRBJ1-5; D call uncertain. The V and J ends lost 2 bases and 4 bases respectively, with 6 bases between them. This CDR3 is 12 amino acids long. In germline, CDR1 is GTSNPN, CDR2 SVGIG (reference sequence).

The V call is TRBV9, the J call TRBJ1-1, with D unclear. The CDR3 totals 15 residues. Looked up from germline, CDR1 is SGDLS and CDR2 is YYNGEE. V was trimmed by 0 bases and J by 3 bases, leaving 12 bases between them. DNA of the CDR3: TGTGCCAGCAGCGTAGGGGGAGGGAGTTACACTGAAGCTTTCTTT. Its protein product is CASSVGGGSYTEAFF.

The chain combines TRBV28 with TRBJ2-3, with 11 positions matching TRBD2. This CDR3 spans 16 amino acids. Germline V CDR1 and CDR2: MDHEN, SYDVKM. After removal of 3 bases from V and 5 bases from J, the junction contained 7 bases not matched to a gene. The CDR3 DNA is TGTGCCAGCAGTTTGGCTCTAGCGGGGGGTGGAGATACGCAGTATTTT. Its translation: CASSLALAGGGDTQYF.

The chain is built from TRBV24-1 and TRBJ2-2; 9 nucleotides align to TRBD1. CDR3 length: 17 residues. Germline CDR1 KGHDR, CDR2 SFDVKD. V lost 3 bases, J lost 7 bases, and 11 bases stayed unmatched. CDR3 in DNA: TGTGCCACCAGTGATGGAAGTGGACAGGGGAAGGGCGGGGAGCTGTTTTTT. This encodes CATSDGSGQGKGGELFF.

The chain couples TRBV7-2 to TRBJ2-4; 8 bases match TRBD2. V trimming: 0 bases; J trimming: 6 bases; junction bases outside the gene matches: 7. The CDR3 consists of 16 residues. The V gene's germline CDR1 is SGHTA and CDR2 FQGNSA. CDR3 sequence reads: CASSLANGGARNIQYF. CDR3 in DNA: TGTGCCAGCAGCTTAGCTAACGGGGGGGCGAGAAACATTCAGTACTTC.